These 21 T cell receptor beta chains were all obtained from the same sample, sequenced in a study of T cells in Graves' hyperthyroidism and ophthalmopathy. Amplified regions were TCR beta CDR3 sequences from RNA transcripts. The HTBI primer set served for first-round RT-PCR of the TCR CDR3. One entry per CDR3 protein, called by TCRdb with MiXCR from the multiplex PCR reads. The data show about 560,000 distinct CDR3 sequences, 15% to 20% seen once. The sequencing sample was made of blood. Receptors were obtained from a woman aged 18-29 years with Graves' hyperthyroidism.

A word on this clonotype: A much bigger clone sits one base away, suggesting this may be a read error. The J gene is TRBJ1-2, the V gene TRBV4-3; D is ambiguous. The ends were cut back, 2 bases at V and 2 bases at J, with 12 bases in the middle. Germline CDR1 is LGHNA and CDR2 is YSLEER. The CDR3 has 15 amino acids. The CDR3 DNA reads as TGCGCCAGCAGCCAATCTGTCAGTTGGAACTATGGCTACACCTTC. Its translation is CASSQSVSWNYGYTF.

This sequence joins TRBV6-4 and TRBJ2-2; 7 nucleotides line up with TRBD2. CDR1 and CDR2 (germline): MRHNA, SNTAGT. This CDR3 is 16 amino acids long. V dropped 0 bases and J dropped 1; count of bases not matched to a gene: 2. Here the CDR3 reads CASSDSASGNTGELFF. CDR3 DNA sequence: TGTGCCAGCAGTGACTCGGCTAGCGGGAACACCGGGGAGCTGTTTTTT.

This clonotype was seen only once. A much larger clone differs by one base, so this may be a read error. The V and J genes are TRBV5-1 and TRBJ2-3; D may be TRBD1 or TRBD2 (5 bases each). In germline, CDR1 is SGHRS, CDR2 YFSETQ. This CDR3 has 16 residues. CDR3 region: CASSLGTQASTGTQYF. CDR3 DNA sequence: TGCGCCAGCAGCTTGGGGACACAAGCTAGCACAGGTACGCAGTATTTT.

On this clonotype: Possible read error: a much larger clone is one base away. The gene calls are TRBV13 and TRBJ2-7; the D is unclear. The DNA end favors TRBJ2-1, so the J call may be wrong. The CDR3 has 16 amino acids. Germline V gene data show CDR1 as PRHDT and CDR2 as FYEKMQ (reference sequence). The CDR3 sequence: CASSLGIQRQIYEQFF. The DNA for the CDR3 is TGTGCCAGCAGCTTAGGAATACAGCGACAAATCTACGAGCAGTTCTTC.

The chain joins TRBV6-4 to TRBJ1-2, with D possibly matching TRBD1 (6 bases). This CDR3 contains 14 residues. With 5 bases removed from V and 4 bases from J, the gap between germline ends came to 14 bases. The germline V gene has CDR1 MRHNA and CDR2 SNTAGT. The CDR3 sequence: CASSPGAQPYGYTF. For the CDR3, the DNA is TGTGCCAGCAGTCCGGGGGCGCAGCCCTATGGCTACACCTTC.

This clonotype has at least ten counts. This chain uses TRBV3-1 with TRBJ1-1; 9 nucleotides match TRBD1. Trimming at V came to 6 bases and at J to 3 bases, leaving 5 bases not matched to a gene. This CDR3 comprises 14 residues. In germline, CDR1 is LGHDT, CDR2 YNNKEL (reference sequence). The CDR3 sequence is CASRNRGQDTEAFF. The CDR3 region has the DNA TGTGCCAGCAGGAACAGGGGGCAGGACACTGAAGCTTTCTTT. Together with reference TRBV3-1 and TRBJ1-1, the CDR3 gives the full variable domain: DTAVSQTPKYLVTQMGNDKSIKCEQNLGHDTMYWYKQDSKKFLKIMFSYNNKELIINETVPNRFSPKSPDKAHLNLHINSLELGDSAVYFCASRNRGQDTEAFFGQGTRLTVV.

This clonotype was counted many times. The rearrangement uses TRBV6-6 and TRBJ2-7; 7 positions match TRBD2. With 0 bases clipped from V and 6 bases from J, the junction kept 2 bases outside the gene matches. The germline V gene encodes CDR1 MNHNY and CDR2 SVGAGI (reference sequence). CDR3 length: 13 residues. The CDR3 protein is CASSYSGGAEQYF. DNA for the CDR3: TGTGCCAGCAGTTACTCGGGAGGGGCCGAGCAGTACTTC.

This clonotype showed up many times. The CDR3 DNA sequence: TGCAGTGCTAGAGAAGGGGTGAAGGGTAGGACGAACTATGGCTACACCTTC. This codes for CSAREGVKGRTNYGYTF. The V gene is TRBV20-1, the J gene TRBJ1-2, with D maybe TRBD1 (5 bases). The ends were cut back, 0 bases at V and 2 bases at J, with 19 bases in the middle. Germline assignment: CDR1 DFQATT and CDR2 SNEGSKA (reference sequence). The CDR3 runs 17 residues.

V and J are TRBV14 and TRBJ2-7, with D perhaps TRBD1 (7 bases). This CDR3 spans 16 amino acids. CDR1 and CDR2 from the germline V gene are SGHDN and FVKESK. Trimming left V 0 bases short and J 0 bases short, with 12 bases between. The CDR3 spells CASSQDGGTASYEQYF. The CDR3 DNA reads TGTGCCAGCAGCCAAGACGGCGGGACAGCCTCCTACGAGCAGTACTTC. Full variable domain (missing parts from reference TRBV14 and TRBJ2-7): EAGVTQFPSHSVIEKGQTVTLRCDPISGHDNLYWYRRVMGKEIKFLLHFVKESKQDESGMPNNRFLAERTGGTYSTLKVQPAELEDSGVYFCASSQDGGTASYEQYFGPGTRLTVT.

This clonotype has at least ten counts. This chain joins TRBV20-1 and TRBJ2-1; D not certain. V lost 5 bases, J lost 1 base, and 9 bases lay in between. This CDR3 has 13 amino acids. Germline values: CDR1 DFQATT, CDR2 SNEGSKA (reference sequence). The CDR3 DNA is TGCAGTGCTTTGCGTGGTTCCTACAATGAGCAGTTCTTC. Translated, it gives CSALRGSYNEQFF.

The genes are TRBV10-3 and TRBJ2-7; D gene uncertain. Germline V gene lookup returns CDR1 ENHRY and CDR2 SYGVKD. This CDR3 is 12 amino acids long. The germline V and J ends were trimmed by 4 bases and 2 bases, with 6 bases remaining between them. The chain's CDR3 is CAISVAPYEQYF. The CDR3 nucleotides read TGTGCCATCAGTGTGGCTCCCTACGAGCAGTACTTC.

A word on this clonotype: The junction differs from germline at one of its ends, possibly a read error. The V gene is TRBV5-1, the J gene TRBJ2-1; D possibly corresponds to TRBD1 (7 bases). The V gene's germline CDR1 is SGHRS and CDR2 YFSETQ. The CDR3 is made up of 15 amino acids. The DNA for the CDR3 is TGTGCCAGCAGCGTAGCAGGGGGGACTTACAATGAGCAGTTCTTC. Its protein product is CASSVAGGTYNEQFF.

This rearrangement joins TRBV11-2 to TRBJ2-7; D is ambiguous. CDR1 is SGHAT and CDR2 is FQNNGV in the germline V gene. The V gene lost 2 bases and the J gene lost 3 bases, with 8 bases spanning the gap. The CDR3 is 13 residues long. This CDR3 reads CASSLRRYYEQYF. In DNA, the CDR3 is TGTGCCAGCAGCTTACGTCGGTACTACGAGCAGTACTTC.

The chain couples TRBV25-1 to TRBJ1-5, with D possibly TRBD1 on 6 matching bases. Trimming removed 6 bases at V and 2 bases at J, with 14 bases between. The length of the CDR3 is 15 residues. Germline CDR1 and CDR2: MGHDK and SYGVNS. CDR3 in amino acids: CASSGVGGGNQPQHF. In nucleotides, the CDR3 is TGTGCCAGCAGCGGGGTCGGGGGCGGCAATCAGCCCCAGCATTTT.

This clonotype came up many times. The V call is TRBV5-4, the J call TRBJ2-7; 14 positions agree with TRBD2. Losses at the gene ends were 4 bases for V and 4 bases for J; bases not matched to a gene: 4. The length of the CDR3 is 15 residues. The germline V gene encodes CDR1 SGHNT and CDR2 YYREEE (reference sequence). The CDR3 nucleotides read TGTGCCAGCAGCACAGGGACTAGCGGGGGTTACGAGCAGTACTTC. Its translation is CASSTGTSGGYEQYF. Filled out from reference TRBV5-4 and TRBJ2-7, the complete variable domain reads ETGVTQSPTHLIKTRGQQVTLRCSSQSGHNTVSWYQQALGQGPQFIFQYYREEENGRGNFPPRFSGLQFPNYSSELNVNALELDDSALYLCASSTGTSGGYEQYFGPGTRLTVT.

The V and J genes are TRBV14 and TRBJ1-1; a weak D match, TRBD1 (6 bases). Germline loops: CDR1 SGHDN, CDR2 FVKESK. The CDR3 has 16 amino acids. Between the trimmed V and J ends, which lost 1 base and 4 bases, there was a span of 16 bases. The CDR3 reads CASSQVGLGGFTEAFF. CDR3 bases: TGTGCCAGCAGCCAAGTTGGTCTAGGGGGTTTCACTGAAGCTTTCTTT.

This chain links TRBV6-9 with TRBJ1-2, with D possibly matching TRBD1 (5 bases). The CDR3 covers 17 residues. Trimming shortened V by 2 bases and J by 4 bases, and 20 bases separated the two germline ends. Looked up from germline, CDR1 is MNHGY and CDR2 is SVAAGI. The CDR3 bases are TGTGCCAGCAGTTATCCTGGATTGGGAGGGGTGAGCTATGGCTACACCTTC. Its protein product is CASSYPGLGGVSYGYTF.

This clonotype was detected only a few times. The V gene is TRBV6-5, the J gene TRBJ2-3, with D perhaps matching TRBD2 (5 bases). From germline, CDR1 is MNHEY and CDR2 SVGAGI. The CDR3 sequence is 15 residues long. V was pared by 2 bases and J by 0 bases, with 9 bases between. In DNA form, the CDR3 reads TGTGCCAGCAGTTACGTGCGGGTTAGCACAGATACGCAGTATTTT. It is translated as CASSYVRVSTDTQYF.

The chain couples TRBV4-1 to TRBJ2-3; D gene uncertain. The CDR3 totals 14 residues. Germline V CDR1 and CDR2: MGHRA, YSYEKL. The V end lost 4 bases, the J end lost 0 bases, and 8 bases lay between the germline ends. CDR3 DNA sequence: TGCGCCAGCAGCCTGGAGTACAGCACAGATACGCAGTATTTT. Protein sequence: CASSLEYSTDTQYF.

Many counts were recorded for this clonotype. The J gene is TRBJ1-4, the V gene TRBV28; D is possibly TRBD1 (6 bases). Germline CDR1 MDHEN, CDR2 SYDVKM. The CDR3 has 14 amino acids. Trimming shortened V by 6 bases and J by 5 bases, and 13 bases separated the two germline ends. The CDR3 here is CASRLTGPNEKLFF. The CDR3 coding sequence is TGTGCCAGCAGGTTGACAGGCCCGAATGAAAAACTGTTTTTT.

This clonotype was recorded only once. A read error may be the cause here, since a much bigger clone is one base away. The chain links TRBV2 to TRBJ1-5; D gene ambiguous. Looked up from germline, CDR1 is SNHLY and CDR2 is FYNNEI. V lost 7 bases to trimming and J lost 3 bases, with 13 bases between them. The CDR3 loop spans 14 amino acids. The CDR3 protein is CASNRNRPNQPQHF. The CDR3 DNA reads as TGTGCCAGCAACCGGAACAGACCCAATCAGCCCCAGCATTTT.